This T cell receptor (beta chain) was sequenced in a study of shared clonotypes between healthy human individuals. Some clones are missing from TCRdb's copy, which holds only in-frame ones; the method was immunoSEQ multiplex PCR. Altogether around 2.1 million clones are present, 90% to 97% being singletons, with the ten largest covering roughly 0.13%. Comment on this clone: Its antigen is undetermined.

Germline V gives CDR1 MRHNA, CDR2 SNTAGT. The CDR3 totals 15 residues. V was clipped by 3 bases and J by 2 bases, with 8 bases between them. Study-level points and caveats: Clonotypes that were shared across a handful of donors made up around 5% of naive CD4 clonotypes. The donor pool, a small one, limited the genetic and exposure-history diversity represented. Only blood underwent sampling, and tissue repertoires likely differ.

The clonotype comes from a man between 18 and 29 years old in good health. What was sequenced was naive CD4+ T cells sorted from blood. The subset: CD45RA+ positively selected. J is TRBJ1-6 and V is TRBV6-4, with a weak D call TRBD1 (6 bases). The CDR3 DNA is TGTGCCAGCAGTGAGGGGGACACCTATAATTCACCCCTCCACTTT. Translation: CASSEGDTYNSPLHF.